The clone carrying this TCR beta chain was detected many times. Its antigen remains unidentified. Each CDR3 protein is one row after TCRdb ran MiXCR on the reads. The sample has 170,000 or so distinct CDR3 sequences; about an eighth are singletons. This record comes from a study of T cell repertoires in cytomegalovirus infection. Study-wide points: Carriage of CMV together with the relevant HLA was identifiable through cumulative public TCR beta family frequency. Clonotype analysis showed dominance of the ex vivo response by HLA-C-restricted CMV-specific TCR beta clonotypes.

This receptor was identified in a human donor in good health (CMV status not recorded). Some clones in this sample may be carry-over from other donors' samples. The sample consisted of PBMCs.

CDR3 sequence: CASSFQGVYEQYF. Written as DNA, the CDR3 is TGTGCCAGCAGCTTCCAGGGTGTCTACGAGCAGTACTTC. The V gene is TRBV7-8, the J gene TRBJ2-7, with D tentatively TRBD1 (5 bases). CDR1 is SGHVS and CDR2 is FQNEAQ in the germline V gene. The CDR3 sequence is 13 residues long. The V end lost 3 bases, the J end lost 3 bases, and 9 bases lay between the germline ends.